The 8 T cell receptor beta chains below come from one sample, sequenced in a study of CXCR3-negative and CXCR3-positive naive CD8 T cells (dated by TCRdb to the late 2010s). Sequencing instrument: NextSeq 550. The Human TCR Profiling Kit (MiLaboratory) was used to make UMI-labeled 5' RACE TRB cDNA libraries. Following reprocessing of the reads by TCRdb, the data hold one row per CDR3 protein sequence and no DNA is available. This sample's clone table shows some 50,000 distinct CDR3 sequences. About 1.6% of the sample is taken by the ten largest. Sequencing was performed on naive CXCR3- CD8+ T cells from blood. Interpreted using the paper, the cell subset or site label stands for: CD45RO-CCR7+CD27+CD95- naive CD8+ T cells lacking CXCR3 (TNR3-). The receptors were sampled from a human donor in good health. Some clones in this sample may be carry-over from other donors' samples.

This chain uses TRBV4-1 with TRBJ2-6; the TCRdb D gene call, TRBD1, has no DNA to confirm it. This CDR3 has 17 residues. Germline V gene sequence: CDR1 MGHRA, CDR2 YSYEKL. The CDR3 here is CASSPGQADSGANVLTF.

The chain recombines TRBV10-3 with TRBJ2-3; TCRdb returns TRBD2, unconfirmable since there is no DNA. Germline V gene sequence: CDR1 ENHRY, CDR2 SYGVKD. This CDR3 has 14 residues. The chain's CDR3 is CAVTAVTSTDTQYF.

J is TRBJ2-5 and V is TRBV6-6; TCRdb selects TRBD2, and the lack of DNA leaves this call unchecked. Per the germline V gene, CDR1 is MNHNY and CDR2 is SVGAGI (reference sequence). CDR3 length: 16 residues. The CDR3 sequence: CASSLSGSGGKETQYF.

This chain connects TRBV19 to TRBJ2-1; TCRdb proposes TRBD2, but this gene call is untestable without DNA. CDR1 LNHDA and CDR2 SQIVND come from the germline V gene (reference sequence). The CDR3 sequence is 17 residues long. The CDR3 region is CASSIASGLAGNPEQFF. Based on the CDR3 plus reference TRBV19 and TRBJ2-1, the full variable domain is DGGITQSPKYLFRKEGQNVTLSCEQNLNHDAMYWYRQDPGQGLRLIYYSQIVNDFQKGDIAEGYSVSREKKESFPLTVTSAQKNPTAFYLCASSIASGLAGNPEQFFGPGTRLTVL.

The chain uses TRBV5-1 and TRBJ1-2. Germline V lookup: CDR1 SGHRS, CDR2 YFSETQ. The CDR3 runs to 13 residues. Here the CDR3 reads CASSLMGADGYTF.

This chain joins TRBV27 and TRBJ1-2; TCRdb designates TRBD1, a call that cannot be tested without DNA. CDR1 and CDR2 (germline): MNHEY, SMNVEV (reference sequence). The CDR3 is made up of 12 amino acids. This CDR3 is CASSDSRAGYTF.

The chain is built from TRBV12-3 or TRBV12-4 and TRBJ2-5; TCRdb reports TRBD1, a call that lacks DNA to check it against. The CDR3 length is 16 residues. CDR3 sequence: CASRLHQGADWETQYF.

The gene calls are TRBV4-3 and TRBJ1-5; TCRdb gives TRBD1 as the D gene, but with no DNA this cannot be confirmed. This CDR3 has 15 residues. From germline, CDR1 is LGHNA and CDR2 YSLEER. CDR3 protein: CASSPRLTGAQPQHF.